This note documents a single T cell receptor (beta chain) sequence. What it recognizes is unknown. Only in-frame clones appear in the TCRdb table, and some are missing; sequencing was by immunoSEQ multiplex PCR. The repertoire includes tens of thousands of clones, 84% of them detected once, and 10% to 15% sits in the top ten. Per germline, CDR1 SGHKS and CDR2 YYEKEE (reference sequence). There are 13 residues in the CDR3. V lost 2 bases and J lost 8, with 11 bases in between. This record comes from a study of a mutant IDH1 vaccine in newly diagnosed glioma. Study details: Vaccines were begun 4-6 weeks after radiotherapy alone, or with temozolomide cycles. Treatment recipients were roughly 62% male and about 40% female, and their mean age was roughly 40 years. Points from the study as a whole: Vaccination induced immune responses in about 93% of patients. Pseudoprogression appears to have had no connection to changes in top peripheral T cell clonotypes.

Time point: week 23, last vaccination. With topical imiquimod, each dose of the vaccine consisted of 300 ug of mutant IDH1 20-mer peptide. This sequence was found in a young man with glioma. The chain couples TRBV5-5 to TRBJ2-4, with a weak D call TRBD1 (6 bases). Sequenced material: PBMCs, taken from a glioma patient whose treatment included an IDH1 peptide vaccine. CDR3 nucleotides: TGTGCCAGCAGCTTTCCAGGGGTGGACATTCAGTACTTC. Amino acids: CASSFPGVDIQYF.